The 15 T cell receptor beta chains given below trace back to one sample, sequenced in a study of T cell responses to AZD1222 COVID-19 vaccine. Clones were sequenced by immunoSEQ multiplex PCR, and TCRdb holds only the in-frame ones, with some missing. The table shows approximately 150,000 clones, with just under 95% occurring only once. The starting material was peripheral blood, obtained after recovery from COVID-19. These receptors came from an adult who had recovered from COVID-19.

The J gene is TRBJ2-1, the V gene TRBV19; 13 bases match TRBD2. Losses at the gene ends were 4 bases for V and 4 bases for J; bases not matched to a gene: 4. CDR1 and CDR2 from the germline V gene are LNHDA and SQIVND (reference sequence). CDR3 size: 16 residues. The CDR3 bases are TGTGCCAGTAGTAAATCGGGACTAGCGGGATACAATGAGCAGTTCTTC. Translation gives CASSKSGLAGYNEQFF.

The chain employs TRBV27 and TRBJ2-7; no reliable D call. Germline CDR1 is MNHEY and CDR2 is SMNVEV (reference sequence). The CDR3 spans 13 residues. Trimming shortened V by 3 bases and J by 5 bases, and 11 bases separated the two germline ends. In nucleotides, the CDR3 is TGTGCCAGCAGTTTTTCCAGGCTCCACGAGCAGTACTTC. This sequence encodes CASSFSRLHEQYF.

V is TRBV4-1 and J is TRBJ1-2, with D tentatively TRBD1 (6 bases). In germline, CDR1 is MGHRA, CDR2 YSYEKL. CDR3 length equals 13 residues. V lost 4 bases and J 4 bases, leaving 10 bases between the germline ends. In nucleotides, the CDR3 is TGCGCCAGCAGCCCTACAGGGAGCTATGGCTACACCTTC. It is translated as CASSPTGSYGYTF.

The chain joins TRBV5-6 to TRBJ2-1, with D maybe TRBD2 (6 bases). The V end lost 1 base, the J end lost 5 bases, and 16 bases lay between the germline ends. CDR1 SGHDT and CDR2 YYEEEE come from the germline V gene. The CDR3 length is 16 residues. CDR3 residues: CASSLRTGAANNEQFF. For the CDR3, the DNA is TGTGCCAGCAGCTTGAGGACGGGAGCGGCAAACAATGAGCAGTTCTTC.

The rearrangement joins TRBV3-1 (or the pseudogene TRBV3-2) to TRBJ2-2; a weak D match, TRBD2 (5 bases). There are 17 residues in the CDR3. Germline values: CDR1 LGHDT, CDR2 YNNKEL (reference sequence). V was trimmed by 0 bases and J by 3 bases, leaving 14 bases between them. The CDR3 DNA reads TGTGCCAGCAGCCAAGAGGGAGTGGGGAGACACACCGGGGAGCTGTTTTTT. As protein: CASSQEGVGRHTGELFF.

V usage is TRBV28 and J usage is TRBJ1-2; 7 nucleotides agree with TRBD1. Germline loops: CDR1 MDHEN, CDR2 SYDVKM. V lost 5 bases to trimming and J lost 3 bases; unmatched junction nucleotides: 6. This CDR3 has 14 residues. The CDR3 DNA reads as TGTGCCAGCAGTCCCGGACAGGTGGACTATGGCTACACCTTC. Translated: CASSPGQVDYGYTF.

The chain uses TRBV28 and TRBJ2-3, with 7 bases lining up with TRBD1. The CDR3 sequence is 14 residues long. Germline loops: CDR1 MDHEN, CDR2 SYDVKM. V lost 6 bases and J lost 3; bases outside the gene matches: 6. The CDR3 reads CASRTGQATDTQYF. The CDR3 bases are TGTGCCAGCAGAACAGGACAGGCAACAGATACGCAGTATTTT.

The J gene is TRBJ2-7, the V gene TRBV6-5; the match to TRBD2 covers 10 bases. This CDR3 region has 14 residues. Germline trimming cut 10 bases from V and 4 bases from J; bases unmatched to any gene: 10. Germline V CDR1 and CDR2: MNHEY, SVGAGI. This CDR3 reads CATETLAGEYEQYF. Here the CDR3 DNA reads TGTGCCACCGAGACTCTAGCGGGAGAATACGAGCAGTACTTC.

This clone appeared a single time. The chain joins TRBV7-9 to TRBJ2-7; 7 positions agree with TRBD1. CDR1 and CDR2 from the germline V gene are SEHNR and FQNEAQ (reference sequence). V lost 5 bases and J lost 7; bases outside the gene matches: 11. CDR3 length equals 14 residues. The CDR3 sequence: CASSKIQGTGEQYF. The CDR3 nucleotides read TGTGCCAGCAGCAAGATACAGGGGACGGGAGAGCAGTACTTC.

The V call is TRBV6-2 or TRBV6-3, the J call TRBJ2-1; TRBD2 matches 13 bases. CDR3 length: 17 residues. Germline assignment: CDR1 MNHEY and CDR2 SVGEGT. The V segment lost 2 bases and the J segment 6 bases; nucleotides outside the gene matches: 7. The CDR3 spells CASSYIRLAGGGNEQFF. CDR3 DNA: TGTGCCAGCAGTTACATTCGACTAGCGGGAGGTGGCAATGAGCAGTTCTTC.

The chain couples TRBV28 to TRBJ2-7; 7 bases map to TRBD2. CDR1 and CDR2 (germline): MDHEN, SYDVKM. The CDR3 consists of 14 residues. J lost 6 bases, V lost 5 bases, and 10 bases had no gene match. The CDR3 region is CASSPVTSAVEQYF. The CDR3 DNA is TGTGCCAGCAGTCCCGTTACTAGCGCGGTCGAGCAGTACTTC. Using reference TRBV28 and TRBJ2-7 for the parts outside the CDR3, the full variable domain is DVKVTQSSRYLVKRTGEKVFLECVQDMDHENMFWYRQDPGLGLRLIYFSYDVKMKEKGDIPEGYSVSREKKERFSLILESASTNQTSMYLCASSPVTSAVEQYFGPGTRLTVT.

The J gene is TRBJ2-1, the V gene TRBV11-2, with 8 positions matching TRBD2. The CDR3 totals 17 residues. V shed 4 bases, J shed 7 bases, and the junction held 15 bases outside the gene matches. Germline CDR1 reads SGHAT; CDR2 reads FQNNGV. The CDR3 loop is CASSSITSGPFLNEQFF. DNA of the CDR3: TGTGCCAGCAGCTCCATTACTAGCGGACCCTTTTTAAATGAGCAGTTCTTC. The whole variable domain, remainder taken from reference TRBV11-2 and TRBJ2-1, is EAGVAQSPRYKIIEKRQSVAFWCNPISGHATLYWYQQILGQGPKLLIQFQNNGVVDDSQLPKDRFSAERLKGVDSTLKIQPAKLEDSAVYLCASSSITSGPFLNEQFFGPGTRLTVL.

The V and J genes are TRBV28 and TRBJ2-1; 15 nucleotides align to TRBD2. The V and J ends lost 2 bases and 4 bases, in that order; junction bases with no gene match: 3. CDR1 is MDHEN and CDR2 is SYDVKM in the germline V gene. CDR3 size: 17 residues. The DNA for the CDR3 is TGTGCCAGCAGTTTAGGACTAGCGGGAGGGGTATACAATGAGCAGTTCTTC. It is translated as CASSLGLAGGVYNEQFF.

This clone came up once. The V and J genes are TRBV14 and TRBJ2-1; D might be TRBD1 (5 bases). The CDR3 contains 16 residues. Germline V gene lookup returns CDR1 SGHDN and CDR2 FVKESK. V was clipped by 0 bases and J by 2 bases, with 11 bases between them. CDR3 nucleotide sequence: TGTGCCAGCAGCCAAGATCTGACAGAGACCTACAATGAGCAGTTCTTC. Protein sequence: CASSQDLTETYNEQFF.

The rearrangement links TRBV28 to TRBJ2-1; 7 nucleotides agree with TRBD2. The CDR3 runs 14 residues. Germline CDR1 MDHEN, CDR2 SYDVKM. After removal of 5 bases from V and 3 bases from J, the junction contained 4 bases not matched to a gene. CDR3 in DNA: TGTGCCAGCAGTCGGCTAGCGGACTACAATGAGCAGTTCTTC. This sequence encodes CASSRLADYNEQFF.